The 27 T cell receptor beta chains reported below all come from one sample, sequenced in a study of T cell clusters in autoimmune cytopenias (dated by TCRdb to between 2018 and 2021). Sequencing was carried out with an Illumina MiSeq. TRB rearrangements were amplified by multiplex PCR using a touch-down protocol with TRB-A and TRB-B primer pools mixed in one tube. TCRdb reprocessed the reads and lists each CDR3 protein sequence as a single entry, with no DNA. The sample table holds some 3,000 distinct CDR3 sequences. Approximately 29% of the sample belongs to the ten largest clones. Per sample, roughly 250 ng of peripheral blood genomic DNA, tens of thousands of genome equivalents, was used for TRB amplification. Sample: peripheral blood. The receptor source for this set is a human donor with an autoimmune cytopenia or autoimmune hepatitis (not recorded which).

The chain joins TRBV5-6 to TRBJ2-7; TCRdb returns TRBD2, unconfirmable since there is no DNA. The CDR3 has 16 amino acids. CDR1 is SGHDT and CDR2 is YYEEEE in the germline V gene. This CDR3 is CASSLRRTSGAYEQYF.

By frequency, this clonotype registers medium-sized. The chain uses TRBV12-3 or TRBV12-4 and TRBJ2-7; the D call of TRBD2 rests on TCRdb alone, since no DNA is present to check it. The CDR3 sequence is 14 residues long. The CDR3 sequence: CASSLGGLSYEQYF.

By frequency, this clonotype registers large. V is TRBV29-1 and J is TRBJ2-7; TCRdb reports TRBD2, a call that lacks DNA to check it against. Germline V CDR1 and CDR2: SQVTM, ANQGSEA. The CDR3 covers 15 residues. This chain's CDR3 is CSVEDPSRADLEQYF.

The rearrangement uses TRBV6-4 and TRBJ1-2; absent DNA, TCRdb's TRBD1 call cannot be checked. The V gene's germline CDR1 is MRHNA and CDR2 SNTAGT. CDR3 length equals 14 residues. CDR3 region: CASSYAAGDYGYTF.

This sequence joins TRBV5-6 and TRBJ2-7; TCRdb indicates TRBD2, and absent DNA this call remains unverified. CDR3 length: 14 residues. Germline assignment: CDR1 SGHDT and CDR2 YYEEEE. The CDR3 region is CASSLEGLSYEQYF.

This clonotype is labeled medium-sized (0.01 to 0.1%) based on frequency. The chain employs TRBV6-5 and TRBJ1-1; TCRdb lists TRBD1, though no DNA is available to test this call. This CDR3 region has 14 residues. Germline lookup yields CDR1 MNHEY and CDR2 SVGAGI. This CDR3 is CASGGLGMNTEAFF.

The rearrangement uses TRBV5-6 and TRBJ2-2; TCRdb's assignment of TRBD1 cannot be checked, as there is no DNA. The germline gives CDR1 SGHDT, CDR2 YYEEEE. CDR3 length equals 17 residues. CDR3 amino acids: CASSLRWGPTNTGELFF.

The V call is TRBV5-6, the J call TRBJ1-2. Germline V gene sequence: CDR1 SGHDT, CDR2 YYEEEE. The CDR3 contains 16 residues. CDR3 in amino acids: CASSLTRGSFNYGYTF. Combining the CDR3 with reference TRBV5-6 and TRBJ1-2 gives the whole variable domain DAGVTQSPTHLIKTRGQQVTLRCSPKSGHDTVSWYQQALGQGPQFIFQYYEEEERQRGNFPDRFSGHQFPNYSSELNVNALLLGDSALYLCASSLTRGSFNYGYTFGSGTRLTVV.

Judged by frequency, this clonotype is medium-sized. The genes are TRBV11-3 and TRBJ2-3; absent DNA, TCRdb's TRBD1 call cannot be checked. This CDR3 comprises 18 residues. CDR1 SGHNT and CDR2 YENEEA come from the germline V gene. CDR3 amino acids: CASSLAMQGSQGTDTQYF.

This chain joins TRBV27 and TRBJ2-7; TCRdb outputs TRBD2, but without DNA this stays unchecked. The CDR3 is 16 residues long. The V gene's germline CDR1 is MNHEY and CDR2 SMNVEV (reference sequence). This chain's CDR3 is CASSSMEGRRTYEQYF.

This clonotype is classed as medium-sized by frequency. The gene calls are TRBV13 and TRBJ2-5; TCRdb's assignment of TRBD1 cannot be checked, as there is no DNA. CDR1 and CDR2 (germline): PRHDT, FYEKMQ (reference sequence). The CDR3 covers 14 residues. CDR3 sequence: CASSLRGEEETQYF.

The chain joins TRBV10-3 to TRBJ2-1; TCRdb picks TRBD1, but there is no DNA to check that call. The germline gives CDR1 ENHRY, CDR2 SYGVKD. The CDR3 sequence is 13 residues long. CDR3 region: CATARDRLAEQFF.

V gene TRBV29-1 combines with J gene TRBJ2-7. The CDR3 covers 14 residues. Germline loops: CDR1 SQVTM, CDR2 ANQGSEA. The CDR3 here is CSVDGWQESYEQYF.

By frequency, this clonotype registers medium-sized. The gene calls are TRBV11-1 and TRBJ2-3; with no DNA, the TCRdb D assignment of TRBD1 cannot be verified. CDR3 length equals 15 residues. Germline V gives CDR1 SGHAT, CDR2 FQDESV (reference sequence). CDR3 amino acids: CASSHTGGGTDTQYF.

This chain uses TRBV12-3 or TRBV12-4 with TRBJ2-5; without DNA, the TCRdb call of TRBD2 cannot be checked. This CDR3 region has 15 residues. CDR3: CASRAGLAGRETQYF.

This clonotype is deemed medium-sized (0.01 to 0.1%) by its frequency. The V call is TRBV30, the J call TRBJ1-6. The CDR3 loop spans 15 amino acids. Germline values: CDR1 GTSNPN, CDR2 SVGIG (reference sequence). This CDR3 is CAWSIRLYYNSPLHF.

This rearrangement joins TRBV10-3 to TRBJ1-2; the TCRdb call, TRBD1, lacks DNA for checking. Germline CDR1 is ENHRY and CDR2 is SYGVKD. The CDR3 sequence is 14 residues long. CDR3 sequence: CAISDIPTSYGYTF.

V usage is TRBV6-5 and J usage is TRBJ2-7; TCRdb names TRBD1, which stays unverified in the absence of DNA. Germline CDR1 MNHEY, CDR2 SVGAGI. The CDR3 sequence is 16 residues long. The chain's CDR3 is CASSPSLPGQGYEQYF.

V usage is TRBV11-1 and J usage is TRBJ2-4; TCRdb indicates TRBD1, and absent DNA this call remains unverified. Germline CDR1 reads SGHAT; CDR2 reads FQDESV (reference sequence). This CDR3 is 16 amino acids long. The CDR3 sequence is CASSYYGTGAKNIQYF.

This clonotype ranks as medium-sized in terms of frequency. The chain links TRBV12-3 or TRBV12-4 to TRBJ2-1; the D call of TRBD2 rests on TCRdb alone, since no DNA is present to check it. The CDR3 loop spans 13 amino acids. Here the CDR3 reads CASIPARAHEQFF.

This clonotype is labeled medium-sized based on frequency. The chain recombines TRBV18 with TRBJ2-7; with no DNA, the TCRdb D assignment of TRBD2 cannot be verified. This CDR3 is built from 17 residues. CDR1 KGHSH and CDR2 LQKENI come from the germline V gene. The CDR3 is CASSPYSGGTVQDEQYF.

This clonotype ranks as medium-sized in terms of frequency. The chain couples TRBV29-1 to TRBJ1-1. The germline CDR1 and CDR2 sequences are SQVTM and ANQGSEA. This CDR3 comprises 13 residues. CDR3 sequence reads: CSVEIRPNTEAFF.

This chain links TRBV6-1 with TRBJ1-1. The CDR3 is made up of 12 amino acids. Per the germline V gene, CDR1 is MNHNS and CDR2 is SASEGT. The chain's CDR3 is CASSKTATEAFF.

This chain joins TRBV30 and TRBJ2-1; TCRdb's D gene call, TRBD2, goes unchecked for lack of DNA. The germline V gene has CDR1 GTSNPN and CDR2 SVGIG (reference sequence). The CDR3 loop spans 16 amino acids. CDR3 residues: CAWSVPVAGGFNEQFF.

This clonotype is classed as medium-sized (0.01 to 0.1%) by frequency. The chain employs TRBV6-5 and TRBJ2-7; the TCRdb call, TRBD1, lacks DNA for checking. Germline V lookup: CDR1 MNHEY, CDR2 SVGAGI. This CDR3 is built from 16 residues. The CDR3 region is CASSFRPGQGIYEQYF.

This clonotype ranks as large in terms of frequency. The chain employs TRBV15 and TRBJ2-2. This CDR3 spans 13 amino acids. Germline CDR1 reads LNHNV; CDR2 reads YYDKDF (reference sequence). Here the CDR3 reads CATQAGDTGELFF.

Its frequency marks this clonotype as large (0.1 to 1%). The CDR3 reads CSVEGDGGNYGYTF. This chain links TRBV29-1 with TRBJ1-2; TCRdb designates TRBD1, a call that cannot be tested without DNA. This CDR3 region has 14 residues. The germline CDR1 and CDR2 sequences are SQVTM and ANQGSEA.